Described below is a single T cell receptor (beta chain) sequence and its context. Antigen specificity is unknown. The data were taken from a study of Ad26.COV2.S vaccination and SARS-CoV-2 variants. In the study overall: As a participant in COV1001, the donor was in the Ad26.COV2.S trial arm.

Germline lookup yields CDR1 SGDLS and CDR2 YYNGEE. Germline trimming cut 0 bases from V and 3 bases from J; bases unmatched to any gene: 16. The CDR3 runs 21 residues. The method was immunoSEQ multiplex PCR; TCRdb's version includes in-frame clones alone and lacks a portion of them. The sample records 430,000 or so clones, 89% being singletons. Points from the study as a whole: Considerable breadth of spike-specific CD8+ and CD4+ T cell responses has reportedly been documented following vaccination.

The treatment is: some 20 received Ad26.COV2.S at low or high dose, single or two shots; 5 received placebo; per-sample allocation not given. Samples were taken on day 63 after the first vaccine or placebo injection. An Ad26 vector was used to express Wuhan-strain SARS-CoV-2 spike as the vaccine. The V gene is TRBV9, the J gene TRBJ2-2; 11 bases line up with TRBD2. The receptor comes from a person between 18 and 59 years old who received the Ad26.COV2.S COVID-19 vaccine or a placebo. This sample comprised peripheral blood, obtained in a trial of Ad26.COV2.S vaccine versus placebo. This CDR3 reads CASSVEGLWGLAEYDTGELFF. The DNA of the CDR3 is TGTGCCAGCAGCGTAGAAGGCTTATGGGGACTAGCGGAATACGACACCGGGGAGCTGTTTTTT.